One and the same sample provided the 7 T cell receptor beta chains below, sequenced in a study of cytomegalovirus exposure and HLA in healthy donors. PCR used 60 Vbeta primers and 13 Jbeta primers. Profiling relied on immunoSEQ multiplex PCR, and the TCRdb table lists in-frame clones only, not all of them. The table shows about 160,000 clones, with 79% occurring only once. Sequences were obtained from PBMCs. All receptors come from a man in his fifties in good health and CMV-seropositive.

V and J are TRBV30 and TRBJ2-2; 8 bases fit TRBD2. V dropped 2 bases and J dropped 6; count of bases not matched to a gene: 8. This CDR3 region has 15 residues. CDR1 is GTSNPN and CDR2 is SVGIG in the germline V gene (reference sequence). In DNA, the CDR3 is TGTGCCTGGAGTCCCGCGGGACTAGAGGCCGGGGAGCTGTTTTTT. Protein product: CAWSPAGLEAGELFF. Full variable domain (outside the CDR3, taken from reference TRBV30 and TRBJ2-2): SQTIHQWPATLVQPVGSPLSLECTVEGTSNPNLYWYRQAAGRGLQLLFYSVGIGQISSEVPQNLSASRPQDRQFILSSKKLLLSDSGFYLCAWSPAGLEAGELFFGEGSRLTVL.

Here the CDR3 DNA reads TGCGCCAGCAGCTTCAAGGGACTAGCGGCGACAGATACGCAGTATTTT. Its translation is CASSFKGLAATDTQYF. This chain links TRBV5-1 with TRBJ2-3; 11 nucleotides line up with TRBD2. The V gene end was trimmed by 2 bases and the J gene end by 3 bases; junction bases not matched to a gene: 5. Per the germline V gene, CDR1 is SGHRS and CDR2 is YFSETQ. The CDR3 spans 16 residues.

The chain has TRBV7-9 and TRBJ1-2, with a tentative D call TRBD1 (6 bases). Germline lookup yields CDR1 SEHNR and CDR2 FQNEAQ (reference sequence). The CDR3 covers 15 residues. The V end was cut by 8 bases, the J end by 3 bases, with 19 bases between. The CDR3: CASQGYSQGHYGYTF. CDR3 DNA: TGTGCCAGCCAAGGATACAGCCAGGGGCACTATGGCTACACCTTC.

The CDR3 region is CASSRTGSTDTQYF. The CDR3 region has the DNA TGTGCCAGCAGCCGGACAGGGAGCACAGATACGCAGTATTTT. This chain links TRBV2 with TRBJ2-3; 8 bases fit TRBD1. Germline CDR1 is SNHLY and CDR2 is FYNNEI. The CDR3 has 14 amino acids. Trimming removed 6 bases from V and 0 bases from J; junction bases left unmatched: 2. Based on the CDR3 plus reference TRBV2 and TRBJ2-3, the full variable domain is EPEVTQTPSHQVTQMGQEVILRCVPISNHLYFYWYRQILGQKVEFLVSFYNNEISEKSEIFDDQFSVERPDGSNFTLKIRSTKLEDSAMYFCASSRTGSTDTQYFGPGTRLTVL.

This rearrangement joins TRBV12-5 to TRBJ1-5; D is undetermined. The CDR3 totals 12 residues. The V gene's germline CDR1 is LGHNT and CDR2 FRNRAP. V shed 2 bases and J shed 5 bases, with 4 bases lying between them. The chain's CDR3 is CASGLTDQPQHF. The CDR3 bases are TGTGCTAGTGGTTTGACAGATCAGCCCCAGCATTTT. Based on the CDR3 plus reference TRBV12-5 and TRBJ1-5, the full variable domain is DARVTQTPRHKVTEMGQEVTMRCQPILGHNTVFWYRQTMMQGLELLAYFRNRAPLDDSGMPKDRFSAEMPDATLATLKIQPSEPRDSAVYFCASGLTDQPQHFGDGTRLSIL.

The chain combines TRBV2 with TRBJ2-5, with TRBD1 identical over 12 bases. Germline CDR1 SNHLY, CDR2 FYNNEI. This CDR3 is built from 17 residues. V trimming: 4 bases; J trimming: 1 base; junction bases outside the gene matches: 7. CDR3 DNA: TGTGCCAGCAGTGGAGGGACAGGGGGCGGAAGCCAAGAGACCCAGTACTTC. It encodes CASSGGTGGGSQETQYF. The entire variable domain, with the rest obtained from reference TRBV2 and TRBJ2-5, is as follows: EPEVTQTPSHQVTQMGQEVILRCVPISNHLYFYWYRQILGQKVEFLVSFYNNEISEKSEIFDDQFSVERPDGSNFTLKIRSTKLEDSAMYFCASSGGTGGGSQETQYFGPGTRLLVL.

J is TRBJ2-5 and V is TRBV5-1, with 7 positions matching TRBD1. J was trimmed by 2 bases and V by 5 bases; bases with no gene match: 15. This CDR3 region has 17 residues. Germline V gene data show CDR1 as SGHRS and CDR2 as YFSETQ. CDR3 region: CASRTYSWGTVQETQYF. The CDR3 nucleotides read TGCGCCAGCAGGACATACAGTTGGGGGACAGTGCAAGAGACCCAGTACTTC.